Below are 5 T cell receptor beta chains sequenced from a single sample in a study of blood T cell repertoires in COVID-19. The method was immunoSEQ multiplex PCR; TCRdb's version includes in-frame clones alone and lacks a portion of them. The sample comprises around 250,000 clones, around 85% of which are singletons, and roughly 6.3% rests with the top ten. The sample comprised peripheral blood. The source is a man in his 60s with acute or convalescent COVID-19.

The chain employs TRBV7-3 and TRBJ1-5, with D maybe TRBD1 (5 bases). V lost 5 bases to trimming and J lost 4 bases, with 15 bases between them. The CDR3 covers 15 residues. Per the germline V gene, CDR1 is SGHTA and CDR2 is FQGTGA. In DNA, the CDR3 is TGTGCCAGCAGCCCCGGCGGGGGAATAAATCAGCCCCAGCATTTT. Its translation is CASSPGGGINQPQHF. Full variable domain (missing parts from reference TRBV7-3 and TRBJ1-5): GAGVSQTPSNKVTEKGKYVELRCDPISGHTALYWYRQSLGQGPEFLIYFQGTGAADDSGLPNDRFFAVRPEGSVSTLKIQRTERGDSAVYLCASSPGGGINQPQHFGDGTRLSIL.

The rearrangement joins TRBV4-3 to TRBJ2-1, with 10 positions matching TRBD2. Germline V gene lookup returns CDR1 LGHNA and CDR2 YSLEER. Trimming cost V 0 bases and J 5 bases; bases outside gene matches: 10. There are 18 residues in the CDR3. CDR3 region: CASSQDIRLAGVHNEQFF. The CDR3 nucleotides are TGCGCCAGCAGCCAAGACATACGCCTAGCGGGAGTTCACAATGAGCAGTTCTTC.

This sequence joins TRBV9 and TRBJ1-1; D is uncertain. V was shortened by 3 bases and J by 1 base, with 16 bases between the two germline ends. The CDR3 runs 16 residues. The germline CDR1 and CDR2 sequences are SGDLS and YYNGEE. The CDR3 reads CASSGGGLARNTEAFF. CDR3 nucleotide sequence: TGTGCCAGCAGCGGGGGAGGGCTGGCAAGGAACACTGAAGCTTTCTTT.

CDR3: CASSRVRDNTDTQYF. The CDR3, as DNA: TGTGCCAGCAGCCGAGTCCGGGACAACACAGATACGCAGTATTTT. The chain uses TRBV5-4 and TRBJ2-3, with D perhaps matching TRBD1 (6 bases). The CDR3 spans 15 residues. CDR1 and CDR2 from the germline V gene are SGHNT and YYREEE (reference sequence). Trimming removed 4 bases from V and 2 bases from J, with 14 bases in between.

V usage is TRBV4-3 and J usage is TRBJ1-4; possibly TRBD1 for D (5 bases). The CDR3 covers 15 residues. V lost 4 bases and J lost 8, with 17 bases in between. Germline V gene lookup returns CDR1 LGHNA and CDR2 YSLEER. CDR3 bases: TGCGCCAGCAGCCCCCTGGGGCCAGAGGACGAAAAACTGTTTTTT. It specifies CASSPLGPEDEKLFF.